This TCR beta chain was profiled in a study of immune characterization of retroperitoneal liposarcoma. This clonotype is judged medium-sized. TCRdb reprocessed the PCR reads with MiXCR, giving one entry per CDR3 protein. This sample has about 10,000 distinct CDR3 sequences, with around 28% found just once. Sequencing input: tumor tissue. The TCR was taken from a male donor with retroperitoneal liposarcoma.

CDR3 sequence reads: CASSELQGGDTGELFF. In nucleotides, the CDR3 is TGTGCCAGCAGTGAATTGCAGGGAGGTGACACCGGGGAGCTGTTTTTT. The rearrangement links TRBV6-1 to TRBJ2-2, with a possible D match to TRBD2 (6 bases). The CDR3 is 16 amino acids. Trimming took 2 bases from V and 3 from J, leaving 13 bases between them. Germline values: CDR1 MNHNS, CDR2 SASEGT.